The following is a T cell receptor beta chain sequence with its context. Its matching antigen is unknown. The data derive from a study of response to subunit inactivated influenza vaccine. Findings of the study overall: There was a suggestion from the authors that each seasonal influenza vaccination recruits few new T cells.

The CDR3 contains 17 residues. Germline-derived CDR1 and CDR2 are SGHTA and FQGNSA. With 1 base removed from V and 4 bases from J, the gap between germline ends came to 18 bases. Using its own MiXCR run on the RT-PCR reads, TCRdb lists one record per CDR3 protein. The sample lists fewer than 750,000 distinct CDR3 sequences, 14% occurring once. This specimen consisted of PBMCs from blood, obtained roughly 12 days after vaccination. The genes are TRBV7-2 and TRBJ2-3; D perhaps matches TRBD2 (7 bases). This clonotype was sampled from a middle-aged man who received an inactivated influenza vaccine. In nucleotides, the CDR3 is TGTGCCAGCAGCTTAGGAGCGGCGGGGAGGGGGGCAGATACGCAGTATTTT. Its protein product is CASSLGAAGRGADTQYF.